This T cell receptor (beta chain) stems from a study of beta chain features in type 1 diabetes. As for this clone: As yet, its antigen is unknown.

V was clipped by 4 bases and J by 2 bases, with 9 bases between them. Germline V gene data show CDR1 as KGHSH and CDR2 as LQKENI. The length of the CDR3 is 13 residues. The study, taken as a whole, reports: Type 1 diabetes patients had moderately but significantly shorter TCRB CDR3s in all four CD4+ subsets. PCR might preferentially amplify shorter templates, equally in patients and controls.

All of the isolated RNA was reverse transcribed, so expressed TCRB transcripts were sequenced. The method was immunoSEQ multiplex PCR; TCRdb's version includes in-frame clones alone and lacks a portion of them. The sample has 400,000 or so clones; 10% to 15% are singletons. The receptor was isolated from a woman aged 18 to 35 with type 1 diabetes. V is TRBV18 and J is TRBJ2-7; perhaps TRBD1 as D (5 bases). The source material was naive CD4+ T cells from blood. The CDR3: CASSQGSPYEQYF. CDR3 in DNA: TGTGCCAGCTCACAGGGGTCTCCCTACGAGCAGTACTTC.